This TCR beta chain came from a study of circulating CD8 cells and anti-PD-1 response in melanoma. The wider study: Responders had complete or partial responses; non-responders had stable or progressive disease.

Using around 15 ng of total RNA, TCR libraries were made with the QIAseq Immune Repertoire TCR panel. TCRdb passed the reads through MiXCR, listing each CDR3 protein once. Among hundreds of distinct CDR3 sequences listed, roughly 8% were seen once. Germline V gene data show CDR1 as DFQATT and CDR2 as SNEGSKA (reference sequence). V was pared by 0 bases and J by 1 base, with 15 bases between. The CDR3 is made up of 16 amino acids. Four subsets defined by PD-1 and/or TIGIT were sorted from live CD3+CD8+TCRalphabeta+ cells. Broader study findings: No tumor material was available, so peptide assays assessed reactivity. Subset repertoires were largely private at M1, with under 8% shared. Diversity ranked highest in DNEG and lowest in TIGIT subsets.

This clonotype is termed medium-sized. Its matching antigen is unknown. This chain connects TRBV20-1 to TRBJ2-5; no firm D call. Sequencing used CD8+ T cells from PBMCs, obtained at baseline or after one month of anti-PD-1 therapy (not recorded which). This TCR was sampled from a human donor with melanoma. CDR3 region: CSARDLTVRFQETQYF. CDR3 in DNA: TGCAGTGCTAGAGATCTAACAGTACGGTTCCAAGAGACCCAGTACTTC.